This TCR beta chain was documented in a study of shared clonotypes between healthy human individuals. Looking at the study overall: Sampling drew on donors who were two women and a few men aged 18 to 49. General study findings and limits: There were few donors, and this limited the genetic and exposure-history diversity represented.

As regards this clone: Its antigen is unknown.

The V and J ends lost 0 bases and 5 bases respectively, with 5 bases between them. The CDR3 covers 13 residues. In germline, CDR1 is SGHNT, CDR2 YYREEE (reference sequence). PCR replicates performed on unsorted PBMC used 300 ng DNA, around 28,000 T cell genomes. Method: immunoSEQ multiplex PCR; TCRdb's copy keeps in-frame clones and lacks some. This table has 470,000 or so clones, over 70% appearing once. V and J are TRBV5-4 and TRBJ2-2; D gene ambiguous. Input material: PBMCs. The clonotype originates from a woman aged 40-49 years in good health. Some clones in this sample may be carry-over from other donors' samples. The CDR3 DNA is TGTGCCAGCAGCTTGGGGGCGACCGGGGAGCTGTTTTTT. Protein: CASSLGATGELFF.